What follows is one TCR beta chain and its context. No antigen is known for it. Donors counted as nominally healthy when sampled, yet unrecorded immune exposures were likely. The PCR ran on 60 Vbeta and 13 Jbeta primers. The data were produced by immunoSEQ multiplex PCR, yet TCRdb's version contains in-frame clones alone and is incomplete. Of about 150,000 clones in the sample, about 85% were seen once. This record belongs to a study of cytomegalovirus exposure and HLA in healthy donors. Background on the study: Researchers previously reported finding 117 million unique TCR beta sequences from 170 million or so T cells. Study-level findings and limits: Three CMV-associated chains proved CMV antigen-specific in vitro. Associated with HLA alleles at 0.05 false discovery rate in a later analysis were 16,951 TCR beta sequences.

Sequenced material: PBMCs. The source of this sequence is a man aged 30-40 years in good health and CMV-seropositive.

The CDR3 region is CASPEGASGNTDTQYF. CDR3 bases: TGTGCCAGCCCCGAAGGGGCTAGCGGGAACACAGATACGCAGTATTTT. The chain uses TRBV2 and TRBJ2-3; 9 nucleotides agree with TRBD2. J lost 2 bases, V lost 8 bases, and 11 bases had no gene match. The CDR3 loop spans 16 amino acids. Germline V gene sequence: CDR1 SNHLY, CDR2 FYNNEI.